This T cell receptor (beta chain) is drawn from a study of vaccination and CD4 T cells after COVID-19. Turning to the study itself: Control wells got either CEFX epitopes, HIV-1 Nef peptides, or no peptide at all. Study-wide results and caveats: Among those convalescent, a median 86.3% of reactive clones emerged solely post-vaccination.

This clonotype came up a few times. Its matching antigen is unknown. The study sequenced cultured CD4+ T cell DNA using the Oncomine TCR Beta short-read assay. TCRdb processed the PCR reads anew with MiXCR; each CDR3 protein has one entry. In the table there are 10,000 to 15,000 distinct CDR3 sequences, roughly a fifth of which are singletons. Trimming took 7 bases from V and 5 from J, leaving 11 bases between them. The CDR3 is made up of 12 amino acids. Germline CDR1 and CDR2: MNHNS and SASEGT. The treatment is: roughly 10-day PBMC culture with coronavirus spike peptide pools or control peptides (ViraFEST assay).

V usage is TRBV6-1 and J usage is TRBJ1-2; D is uncertain. The clonotype originates from a human donor who received a COVID-19 vaccine. This specimen was CD4+ T cells from blood, cultured in vitro, taken before SARS-CoV-2 vaccination. CDR3 DNA sequence: TGTGCCAGCATCGAACAATCTTATGGCTACACCTTC. Its translation is CASIEQSYGYTF.